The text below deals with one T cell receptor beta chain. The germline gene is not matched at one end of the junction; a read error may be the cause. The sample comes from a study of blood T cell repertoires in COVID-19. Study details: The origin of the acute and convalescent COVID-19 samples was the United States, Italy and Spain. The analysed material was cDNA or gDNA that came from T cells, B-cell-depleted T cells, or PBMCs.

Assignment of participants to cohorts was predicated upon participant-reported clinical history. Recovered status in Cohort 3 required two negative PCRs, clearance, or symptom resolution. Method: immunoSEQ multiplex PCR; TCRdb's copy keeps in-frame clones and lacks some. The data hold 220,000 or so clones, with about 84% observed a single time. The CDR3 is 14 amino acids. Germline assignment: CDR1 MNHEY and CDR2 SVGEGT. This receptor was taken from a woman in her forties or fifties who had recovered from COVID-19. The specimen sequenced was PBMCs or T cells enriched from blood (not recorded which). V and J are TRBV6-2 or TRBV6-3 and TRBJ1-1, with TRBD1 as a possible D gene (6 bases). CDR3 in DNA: TGTGCCAGCAGTTTATTAAGCCTGGGGGCAGGTCGGGACTTT. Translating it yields CASSLLSLGAGRDF.